The rows below give T cell receptor beta chains drawn from one sample of a study of vaccination and CD4 T cells after COVID-19. These receptors lack a known antigen. TCRdb passed the PCR reads through MiXCR, listing each CDR3 protein once. The sample includes roughly 12,000 distinct CDR3 sequences, around 40% of them seen just once. Sequences were obtained from cultured CD4+ T cells from blood. These receptors all stem from a human donor with COVID-19. CDR3s include the opening cysteine and the closing phenylalanine or tryptophan. Fields, in order: V gene, CDR3 protein.

>TRBV19
CASSPTQGGTGGNTIYF
>TRBV5-4
CASSLDSNQPQHF
>TRBV7-9
CASSLIGGSGSGYTF
>TRBV11-3
CATVGGNTEAFF
>TRBV11-2
CASSFENTEAFF
>TRBV6-1
CASASMWSSYEQYF
>TRBV20-1
CSATTSGGPWEQYF
>TRBV7-2
CASSPTAGNTIYF
>TRBV6-5
CASSSTGAVYEQYF
>TRBV11-2
CASSYWTSGGLSYEQYF
>TRBV29-1
CSVVWATYEQYF
>TRBV5-4
CASSFVKETQYF
>TRBV20-1
CSARDIRKSGGAPDTQYF
>TRBV9
CASSVEGSYEQYF
>TRBV5-4
CASSLALDGPSYEQYF
>TRBV12-3/TRBV12-4
CASSSSTAGELFF
>TRBV11-3
CASSLDQGGYEQYF
>TRBV10-3
CAISFGQGYGYTF
>TRBV6-5
CASSYGQGFKTQYF
>TRBV20-1
CSARSEGEQYF
>TRBV20-1
CSARDPAGIYEQYF
>TRBV5-4
CASSPGTSGTYEQYF
>TRBV29-1
CSAIRGAFGQYF